This T cell receptor (beta chain) was observed in a study of shared clonotypes between healthy human individuals. All of the donors resided in Nashville, Tennessee, and each was a Caucasian adult. Clones were read by immunoSEQ multiplex PCR, and TCRdb kept only the in-frame ones, dropping some. This table holds around 1,000,000 clones, roughly 80% found once. There are 14 residues in the CDR3. Germline lookup yields CDR1 SGHTA and CDR2 FQGTGA. Trimming took 5 bases from V and 2 from J, leaving 10 bases between them. The sequencing input was memory CD4+ T cells from PBMCs. Documented subset: CD45RA-negative fraction. The V call is TRBV7-3, the J call TRBJ1-3; weak D call: TRBD1 (6 bases). This receptor was obtained from a man younger than 30 in good health. Some clones in this sample may be carry-over from other donors' samples. DNA for the CDR3: TGTGCCAGCAGCACTACAGGGACTGGAAACACCATATATTTT. Its translation is CASSTTGTGNTIYF.